This T cell receptor (beta chain) was identified during a study of regulatory T cells in long-lasting Graves disease. CDR1 and CDR2 from the germline V gene are DFQATT and SNEGSKA (reference sequence). The CDR3 contains 12 residues. V was trimmed by 3 bases and J by 6 bases, leaving 9 bases between them. Sequencing libraries for TCR beta were prepared with iRepertoire HTBI primers and Arm-PCR of CDR3 regions. Via MiXCR, TCRdb re-called the multiplex PCR reads, giving one row per CDR3 protein. The sample shows a few hundred thousand distinct CDR3 sequences, roughly 15% of them seen only once. Time point noted: newly diagnosed GD, antithyroid drugs for less than 3 months. From RNA extracted from PBMCs, the TCR library was made. These sequences were also reported in another study, on T cells in Graves' hyperthyroidism and ophthalmopathy.

The chain employs TRBV20-1 and TRBJ2-1; D remains ambiguous. The specimen comprised peripheral blood mononuclear cells (PBMCs), sampled at new diagnosis, from a patient treated with antithyroid drugs. This receptor was obtained from a young woman with Graves disease. The CDR3 region is CSARAALNEQFF. The CDR3 DNA reads TGCAGTGCTAGGGCAGCACTCAATGAGCAGTTCTTC.